This paragraph reports one TCR beta chain. Antigen unknown. Amplification used 60 Vbeta primers and 13 Jbeta primers. Here immunoSEQ multiplex PCR was the method, and the copy in TCRdb shows in-frame clones only, minus some. This sample has about 130,000 clones, with 84% found just once. This sample is part of a study of cytomegalovirus exposure and HLA in healthy donors. Study-wide results and caveats: A further, later analysis showed that HLA-associated TCR beta chains (compared with equally common others) were more clonally expanded. Using a false discovery rate of 0.05, a later analysis showed that some 16,000 TCR beta sequences were associated with HLA alleles.

The V end was cut by 3 bases, the J end by 3 bases, with 9 bases between. Germline-derived CDR1 and CDR2 are LNHDA and SQIVND (reference sequence). The CDR3 consists of 14 residues. It was healthy bone marrow donors who served as donors. The specimen was PBMCs. The receptor was isolated from a man in his forties or fifties in good health and CMV-seronegative. The chain links TRBV19 to TRBJ1-5; D ambiguous. The CDR3 protein is CASSMEGTNQPQHF. The CDR3 nucleotides are TGTGCCAGTAGTATGGAGGGCACCAATCAGCCCCAGCATTTT.